This T cell receptor beta chain was identified during a study of lymphopenia after photon versus proton radiotherapy (dated by TCRdb to the late 2010s). In terms of the full investigation: In patients with gastrointestinal tumors who developed high-grade lymphopenia, the study compared the immunological effects of photon radiation therapy with those of proton radiation therapy. The study was designed to characterize how the impact on the immune system differs between the two radiation modalities. The 20 patients in the cohort had gastrointestinal tumors, were treated with either photon or proton therapy, and subsequently developed lymphopenia. Beyond this particular receptor, the publication reports: Across the cohort, a larger post-nadir drop in TCR diversity was inversely correlated with overall survival time among patients who died. After the lymphocyte count nadir, repertoires from photon-treated patients showed oligoclonal expansion, particularly of CD8+ Temra cells, and this expansion drove the decline in diversity. The survival association was assessed only in patients who died, and better survival with proton therapy was presented by the authors as a possibility rather than a demonstrated result. During treatment, patients who received photon therapy lost naive T cells and TCR diversity and gained effector/memory populations, whereas patients who received proton therapy remained relatively stable.

Library generation was performed with the immunoSEQ multiplex PCR assay. Deep sequencing of rearranged TCR beta loci, alongside multiparametric flow cytometry, was used to profile T cell repertoires. The immuneACCESS repertoire file appears here via TCRdb, limited to in-frame rearrangements. These files lack a portion of the clones; in checked studies, under half of the deficit traces to unresolved V genes, and the cause of the others is not known. The sample profile shows several thousand clones; approximately 80% of them were found once. In total, the top ten clones hold around 50% of the sample. Trimming at the junction amounts to 0 bases on V and 2 bases on J, and the germline ends lie 6 bases apart. CDR1 and CDR2, looked up from the germline V gene, are LGHNA and YSLEER. From cysteine to phenylalanine, the CDR3 is 14 amino acids long. The CDR3 DNA has 42 bases and is translated from base 1. As regards this clone: Its antigen remains undetermined. No much larger clone is present one base from it, and per-base qualities are unavailable.

This sample comprised peripheral blood, obtained from a patient treated with photon-based radiotherapy. This TCR came from a man aged 25 to 40 with gastric cancer. This chain is built from TRBV4-3 and TRBJ2-3; no D gene is confidently identified. The CDR3 protein is CASSQDINTDTQYF. The DNA is TGCGCCAGCAGCCAAGATATCAACACAGATACGCAGTATTTT.